The rows below give T cell receptor beta chains drawn from one sample of a study of response to subunit inactivated influenza vaccine. TCRdb reprocessed the RT-PCR reads with MiXCR, giving one entry per CDR3 protein. The table has roughly 500,000 distinct CDR3 sequences, 16% seen once. This sample comprised CD4+ T cells sorted from PBMCs, obtained approximately 25 months after vaccination. The receptor set was obtained from a man between 45 and 75 years old who received an inactivated influenza vaccine. CDR3s include the opening cysteine and the closing phenylalanine or tryptophan. A D gene is named only where the DNA matches it firmly. Size values are once, few and many counts, or a class for expanded clones, and some rows have none.

NA | TRBJ2-1 | TRBD1 | TRBV12-3/TRBV12-4 | CASSFRGLLSYNEQFF | TGTGCCAGCAGTTTTAGGGGGCTGCTCTCCTACAATGAGCAGTTCTTC
many | TRBJ2-5 | TRBD2 | TRBV20-1 | CSARQGGKETQYF | TGCAGTGCTAGACAGGGAGGGAAAGAGACCCAGTACTTC
NA | TRBJ1-2 | NA | TRBV6-5 | CASSYRAYYGYTF | TGTGCCAGCAGTTACAGGGCCTACTATGGCTACACCTTC
NA | TRBJ2-5 | NA | TRBV20-1 | CSALRRGRETQYF | TGCAGTGCCCTACGCCGGGGGAGAGAGACCCAGTACTTC
many | TRBJ2-1 | TRBD2 | TRBV7-8 | CASSILPGLKNNEQFF | TGTGCCAGCAGCATCCTTCCGGGACTAAAAAACAATGAGCAGTTCTTC
NA | TRBJ2-7 | NA | TRBV20-1 | CSAPRAGRPYEQYF | TGCAGTGCGCCCCGGGCAGGGCGCCCCTACGAGCAGTACTTC
NA | TRBJ1-6 | TRBD1 | TRBV20-1 | CSAIQGGNSPLHF | TGCAGTGCTATACAGGGGGGGAATTCACCCCTTCACTTT
NA | TRBJ2-7 | NA | TRBV11-2 | CASSSNRRYYEQYF | TGTGCCAGCAGCTCTAACCGCCGATACTACGAGCAGTACTTC
many | TRBJ1-3 | NA | TRBV20-1 | CSATTGSSGNTIYF | TGCAGTGCAACTACAGGCAGCTCTGGAAACACCATATATTTT
few | TRBJ2-7 | TRBD2 | TRBV3-1 | CASSPATSGVYEQYF | TGTGCCAGCAGCCCTGCTACTAGCGGGGTCTACGAGCAGTACTTC
NA | TRBJ1-5 | TRBD1 | TRBV10-3 | CAIRVSGTGLQPQHF | TGTGCCATCAGAGTATCCGGGACAGGGCTTCAGCCCCAGCATTTT
once | TRBJ1-4 | TRBD1 | TRBV12-3/TRBV12-4 | CASSLQGTRGEKLFF | TGTGCCAGCAGCTTACAGGGGACAAGAGGTGAAAAACTGTTTTTT
NA | TRBJ1-4 | TRBD1 | TRBV27 | CASSQQGKVNEKLFF | TGTGCCAGCAGCCAACAGGGGAAGGTTAATGAAAAACTGTTTTTT
few | TRBJ2-7 | TRBD1 | TRBV12-3/TRBV12-4 | CASRNRGEVAQYF | TGTGCCAGCAGGAACAGGGGGGAAGTGGCGCAGTACTTC
few | TRBJ2-7 | TRBD1 | TRBV6-5 | CASSYSPRQGSHEQYF | TGTGCCAGCAGTTACAGTCCTCGACAGGGCTCCCACGAGCAGTACTTC
few | TRBJ1-1 | NA | TRBV6-1 | CASTGETEAFF | TGTGCCAGCACAGGGGAAACTGAAGCTTTCTTT
NA | TRBJ2-7 | NA | TRBV28 | CASRRRHSRGRLSLSYEQYF | TGTGCCAGCAGACGTAGGCATTCGCGGGGCAGGCTTTCTCTTTCCTACGAGCAGTACTTC
NA | TRBJ1-2 | NA | TRBV6-5 | CASSYGAGNYGYTF | TGTGCCAGCAGTTACGGGGCAGGGAACTATGGCTACACCTTC
NA | TRBJ1-2 | TRBD1 | TRBV7-2 | CASSHGTGAQGNYGYTF | TGTGCCAGCAGCCATGGGACAGGGGCCCAGGGGAACTATGGCTACACCTTC
few | TRBJ1-1 | NA | TRBV6-2/TRBV6-3 | CASRQTVEAFF | TGTGCCAGCAGGCAGACAGTCGAAGCTTTCTTT
few | TRBJ2-3 | NA | TRBV20-1 | CSARPTRAPDTQYF | TGCAGTGCTAGGCCTACCAGGGCCCCAGATACGCAGTATTTT